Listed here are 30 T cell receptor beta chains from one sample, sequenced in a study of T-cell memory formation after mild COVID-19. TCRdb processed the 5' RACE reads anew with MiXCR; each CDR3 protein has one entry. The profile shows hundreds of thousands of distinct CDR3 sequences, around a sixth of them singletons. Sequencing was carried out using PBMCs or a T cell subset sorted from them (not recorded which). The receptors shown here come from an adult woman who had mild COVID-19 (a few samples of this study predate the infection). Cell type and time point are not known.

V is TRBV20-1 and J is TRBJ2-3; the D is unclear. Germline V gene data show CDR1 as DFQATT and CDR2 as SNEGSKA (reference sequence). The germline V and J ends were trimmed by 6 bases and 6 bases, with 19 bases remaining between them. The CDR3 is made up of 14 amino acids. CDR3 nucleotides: TGCAGTGCCCCCGACCAGCACACCTGGGATACGCAGTATTTT. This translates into CSAPDQHTWDTQYF.

CDR3 nucleotide sequence: TGCAGTGCTAGAGATCCCGGACAGGACGATGGCTACACCTTC. This encodes CSARDPGQDDGYTF. V gene TRBV20-1 combines with J gene TRBJ1-2, with 7 bases lining up with TRBD1. The CDR3 sequence is 14 residues long. With V trimmed by 0 bases and J by 6 bases, 7 bases remained unmatched. Per the germline V gene, CDR1 is DFQATT and CDR2 is SNEGSKA (reference sequence).

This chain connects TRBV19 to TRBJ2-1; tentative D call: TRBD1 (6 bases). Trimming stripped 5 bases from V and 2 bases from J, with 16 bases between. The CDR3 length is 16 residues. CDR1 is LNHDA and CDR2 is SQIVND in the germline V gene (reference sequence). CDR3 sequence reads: CASSAGQPQAYNEQFF. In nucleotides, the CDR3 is TGTGCCAGTAGTGCAGGACAGCCCCAAGCCTACAATGAGCAGTTCTTC.

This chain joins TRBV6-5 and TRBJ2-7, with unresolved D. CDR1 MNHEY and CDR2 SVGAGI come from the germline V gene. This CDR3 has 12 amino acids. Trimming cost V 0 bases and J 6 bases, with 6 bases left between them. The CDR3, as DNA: TGTGCCAGCAGTTACTCCACGGGCGAGCAGTACTTC. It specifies CASSYSTGEQYF.

The CDR3 here is CASSATSGDQETQYF. Here the CDR3 DNA reads TGTGCCAGCAGCGCAACTAGCGGTGACCAAGAGACCCAGTACTTC. The genes are TRBV5-4 and TRBJ2-5; 8 bases line up with TRBD2. CDR1 is SGHNT, CDR2 YYREEE, per germline (reference sequence). The length of the CDR3 is 15 residues. The V segment lost 4 bases and the J segment 0 bases; nucleotides outside the gene matches: 5.

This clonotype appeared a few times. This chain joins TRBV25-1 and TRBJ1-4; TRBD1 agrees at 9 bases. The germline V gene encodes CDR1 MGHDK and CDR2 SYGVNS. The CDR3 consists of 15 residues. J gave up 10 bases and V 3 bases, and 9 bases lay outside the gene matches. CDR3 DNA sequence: TGTGCCAGCAGTGACCCGGGACAGGGTAGTCGAAAACTGTTTTTT. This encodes CASSDPGQGSRKLFF.

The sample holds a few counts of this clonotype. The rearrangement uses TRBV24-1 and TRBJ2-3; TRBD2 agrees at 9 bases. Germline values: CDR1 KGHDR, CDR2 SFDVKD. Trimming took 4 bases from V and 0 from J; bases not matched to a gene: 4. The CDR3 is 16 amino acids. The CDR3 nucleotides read TGTGCCACCAGTGAACTAGCGGGCACTAGCACAGATACGCAGTATTTT. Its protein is CATSELAGTSTDTQYF.

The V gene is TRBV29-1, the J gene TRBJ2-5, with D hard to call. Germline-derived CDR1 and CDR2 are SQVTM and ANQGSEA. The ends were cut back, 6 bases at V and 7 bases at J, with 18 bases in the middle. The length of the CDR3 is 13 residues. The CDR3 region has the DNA TGCAGCGTAAGGGTTAGCTCCGAAGGGACCCAGTACTTC. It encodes CSVRVSSEGTQYF.

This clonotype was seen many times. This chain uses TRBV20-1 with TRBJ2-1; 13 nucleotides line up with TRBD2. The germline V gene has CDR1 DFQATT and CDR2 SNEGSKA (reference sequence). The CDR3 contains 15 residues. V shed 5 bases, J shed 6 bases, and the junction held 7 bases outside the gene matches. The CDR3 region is CSALKLAGGPNEQFF. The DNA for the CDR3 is TGCAGTGCTCTTAAACTAGCGGGAGGGCCCAATGAGCAGTTCTTC.

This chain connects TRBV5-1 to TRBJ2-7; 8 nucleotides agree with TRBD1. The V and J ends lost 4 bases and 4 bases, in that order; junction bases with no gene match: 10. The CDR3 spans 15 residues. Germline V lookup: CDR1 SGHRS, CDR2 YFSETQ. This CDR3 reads CASSPTTGVKYEQYF. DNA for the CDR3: TGCGCCAGCAGCCCTACGACAGGGGTCAAGTACGAGCAGTACTTC.

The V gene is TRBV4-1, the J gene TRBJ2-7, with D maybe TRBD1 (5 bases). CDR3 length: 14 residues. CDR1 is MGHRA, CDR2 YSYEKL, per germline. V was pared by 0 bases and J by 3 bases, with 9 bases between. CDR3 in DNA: TGCGCCAGCAGCCAAGAATACAGGTACTACGAGCAGTACTTC. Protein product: CASSQEYRYYEQYF.

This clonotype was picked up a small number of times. This CDR3 reads CASGDGGEQFF. The CDR3 bases are TGTGCCAGCGGCGACGGGGGTGAGCAGTTCTTC. This chain joins TRBV6-4 and TRBJ2-1; tentative D call: TRBD2 (6 bases). Germline values: CDR1 MRHNA, CDR2 SNTAGT. Trimming removed 8 bases from V and 9 bases from J, with 11 bases in between. CDR3 length: 11 residues.

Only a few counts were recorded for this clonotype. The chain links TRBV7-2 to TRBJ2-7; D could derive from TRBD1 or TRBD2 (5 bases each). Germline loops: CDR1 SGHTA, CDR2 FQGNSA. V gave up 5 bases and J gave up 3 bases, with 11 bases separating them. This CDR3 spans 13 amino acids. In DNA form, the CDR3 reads TGTGCCAGCAGCATCGGGACCTACTACGAGCAGTACTTC. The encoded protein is CASSIGTYYEQYF.

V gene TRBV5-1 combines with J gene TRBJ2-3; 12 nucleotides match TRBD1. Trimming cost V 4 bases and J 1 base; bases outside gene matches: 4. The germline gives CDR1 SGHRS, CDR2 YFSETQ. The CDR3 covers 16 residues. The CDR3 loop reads CASSPGTGGGTDTQYF. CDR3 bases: TGCGCCAGCAGCCCGGGGACAGGGGGCGGCACAGATACGCAGTATTTT. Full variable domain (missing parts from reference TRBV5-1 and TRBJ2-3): KAGVTQTPRYLIKTRGQQVTLSCSPISGHRSVSWYQQTPGQGLQFLFEYFSETQRNKGNFPGRFSGRQFSNSRSEMNVSTLELGDSALYLCASSPGTGGGTDTQYFGPGTRLTVL.

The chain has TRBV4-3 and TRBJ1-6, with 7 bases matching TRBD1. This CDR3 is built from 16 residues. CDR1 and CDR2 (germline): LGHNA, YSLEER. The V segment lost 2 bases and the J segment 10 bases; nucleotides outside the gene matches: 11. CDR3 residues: CASSQNGQDLNSPLHF. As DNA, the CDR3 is TGCGCCAGCAGCCAAAACGGACAGGACCTTAACTCACCCCTCCACTTT.

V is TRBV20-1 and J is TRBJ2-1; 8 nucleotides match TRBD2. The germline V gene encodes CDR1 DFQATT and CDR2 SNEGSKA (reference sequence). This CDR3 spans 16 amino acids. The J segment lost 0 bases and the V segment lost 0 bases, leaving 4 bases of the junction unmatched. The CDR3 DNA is TGCAGTGCTAGAGATTGGCTAGCGGGCTCCTACAATGAGCAGTTCTTC. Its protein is CSARDWLAGSYNEQFF.

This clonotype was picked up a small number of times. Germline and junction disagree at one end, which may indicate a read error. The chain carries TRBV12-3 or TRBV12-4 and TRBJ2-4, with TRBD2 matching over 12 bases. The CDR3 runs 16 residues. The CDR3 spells CASSLAGGPLGNIQYF. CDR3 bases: TGTGCCAGCAGTCTAGCGGGGGGGCCTTTGGGAAACATTCAGTACTTC.

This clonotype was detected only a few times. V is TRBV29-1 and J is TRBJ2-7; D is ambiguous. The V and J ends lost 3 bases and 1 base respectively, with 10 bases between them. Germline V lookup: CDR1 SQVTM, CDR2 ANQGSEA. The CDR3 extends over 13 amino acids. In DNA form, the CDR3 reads TGCAGCGTTGATGACGGAACATCCTACGAGCAGTACTTC. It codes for CSVDDGTSYEQYF.

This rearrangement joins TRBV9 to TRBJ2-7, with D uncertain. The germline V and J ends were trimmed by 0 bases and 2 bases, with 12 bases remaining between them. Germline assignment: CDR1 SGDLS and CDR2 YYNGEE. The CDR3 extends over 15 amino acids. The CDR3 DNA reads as TGTGCCAGCAGCGTAGACTACGGCAGGACCTACGAGCAGTACTTC. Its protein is CASSVDYGRTYEQYF.

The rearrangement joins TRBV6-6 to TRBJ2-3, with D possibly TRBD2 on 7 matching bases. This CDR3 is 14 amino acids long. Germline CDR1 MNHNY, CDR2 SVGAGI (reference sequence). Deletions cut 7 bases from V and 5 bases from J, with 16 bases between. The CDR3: CASTIGGPEDTQYF. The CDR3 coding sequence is TGTGCCAGCACAATCGGGGGGCCGGAAGATACGCAGTATTTT.

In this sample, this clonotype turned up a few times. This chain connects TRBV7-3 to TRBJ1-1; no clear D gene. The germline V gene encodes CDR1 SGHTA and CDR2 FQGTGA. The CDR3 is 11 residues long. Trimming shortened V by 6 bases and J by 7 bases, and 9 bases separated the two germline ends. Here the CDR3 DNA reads TGTGCCAGCAGGGCGATGATTGAAGCTTTCTTT. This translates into CASRAMIEAFF.

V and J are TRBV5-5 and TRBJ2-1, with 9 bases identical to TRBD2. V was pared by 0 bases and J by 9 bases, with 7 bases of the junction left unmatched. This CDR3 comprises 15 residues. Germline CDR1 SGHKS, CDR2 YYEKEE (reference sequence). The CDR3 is CASSLVAGEVGEQFF. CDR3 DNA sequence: TGTGCCAGCAGCTTGGTAGCGGGAGAAGTCGGTGAGCAGTTCTTC.

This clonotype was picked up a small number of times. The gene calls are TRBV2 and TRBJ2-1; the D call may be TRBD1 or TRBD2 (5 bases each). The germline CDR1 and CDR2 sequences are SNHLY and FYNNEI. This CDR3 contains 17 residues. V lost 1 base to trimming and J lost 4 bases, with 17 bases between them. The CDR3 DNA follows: TGTGCCAGCAGTGAAGGGTCGGGGACGCCCCCATACAATGAGCAGTTCTTC. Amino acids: CASSEGSGTPPYNEQFF.

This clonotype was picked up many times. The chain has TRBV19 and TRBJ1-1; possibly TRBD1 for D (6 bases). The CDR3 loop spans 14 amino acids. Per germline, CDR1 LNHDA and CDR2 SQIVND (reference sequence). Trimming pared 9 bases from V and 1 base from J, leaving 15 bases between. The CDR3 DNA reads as TGTGCCAGCAGTCCTCAGGGGAGGAACACTGAAGCTTTCTTT. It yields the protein CASSPQGRNTEAFF.

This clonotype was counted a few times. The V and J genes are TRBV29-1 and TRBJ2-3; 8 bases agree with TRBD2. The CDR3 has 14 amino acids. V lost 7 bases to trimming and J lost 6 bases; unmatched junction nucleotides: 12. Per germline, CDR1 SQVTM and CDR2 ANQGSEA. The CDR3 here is CSAVGGGIGDTQYF. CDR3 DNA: TGCAGCGCCGTGGGCGGGGGGATAGGTGATACGCAGTATTTT.

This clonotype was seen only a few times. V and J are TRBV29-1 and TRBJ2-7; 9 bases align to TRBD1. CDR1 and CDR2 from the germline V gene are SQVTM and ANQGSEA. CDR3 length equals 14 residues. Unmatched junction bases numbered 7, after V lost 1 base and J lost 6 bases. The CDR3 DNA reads TGCAGCGTTGAAGGTACAGGGGGCTTGAGCGAGCAGTACTTC. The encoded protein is CSVEGTGGLSEQYF.

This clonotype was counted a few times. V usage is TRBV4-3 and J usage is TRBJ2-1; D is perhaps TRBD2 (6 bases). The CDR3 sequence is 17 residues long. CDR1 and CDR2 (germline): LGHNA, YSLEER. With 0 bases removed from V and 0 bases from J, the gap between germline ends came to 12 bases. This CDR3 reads CASSQDRAGRSYNEQFF. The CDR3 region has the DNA TGCGCCAGCAGCCAAGATCGTGCGGGACGCTCCTACAATGAGCAGTTCTTC.

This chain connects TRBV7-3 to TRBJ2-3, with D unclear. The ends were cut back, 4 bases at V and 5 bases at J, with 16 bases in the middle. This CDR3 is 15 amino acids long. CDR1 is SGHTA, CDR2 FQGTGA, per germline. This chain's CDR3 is CASSSTLSTGDTQYF. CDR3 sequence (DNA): TGTGCCAGCAGCTCCACCCTGTCGACTGGAGATACGCAGTATTTT.

CDR3 amino acids: CASSPWDSHYEQYF. The CDR3 DNA is TGTGCCAGCAGCCCCTGGGACTCCCACTACGAGCAGTACTTC. The chain combines TRBV9 with TRBJ2-7, with D possibly matching TRBD2 (6 bases). Trimming took off 4 bases at V and 3 bases at J, with 14 bases between the two ends. CDR1 SGDLS and CDR2 YYNGEE come from the germline V gene. The CDR3 contains 14 residues.

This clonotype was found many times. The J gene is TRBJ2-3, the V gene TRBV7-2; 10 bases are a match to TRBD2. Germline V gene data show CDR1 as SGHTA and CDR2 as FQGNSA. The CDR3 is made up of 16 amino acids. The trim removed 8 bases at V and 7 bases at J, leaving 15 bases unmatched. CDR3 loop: CASSLLGTSASNTQYF. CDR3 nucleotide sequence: TGTGCCAGCTCCCTATTGGGGACTAGCGCTTCGAATACGCAGTATTTT.